This T cell receptor beta chain originates from a study of blood T cell repertoires in COVID-19. J gave up 7 bases and V 5 bases, and 13 bases lay outside the gene matches. The CDR3 sequence is 17 residues long. Germline lookup yields CDR1 SEHNR and CDR2 FQNEAQ (reference sequence). How the authors handled the data: Using reference gene primer amplification, nucleated cell counts were estimated. Clones were sequenced by immunoSEQ multiplex PCR, and TCRdb holds only the in-frame ones, with some missing. V, J and clone size derive from that table, while D and trimming were established from the DNA sequence. The sample lists about 200,000 clones; around 87% were seen once.

The chain couples TRBV7-9 to TRBJ2-1, with 11 bases identical to TRBD2. The clonotype comes from a man in his 60s who had recovered from COVID-19. Sequenced: peripheral blood. This CDR3 reads CASSPASRASGGNEQFF. CDR3 DNA: TGTGCCAGCAGCCCGGCTTCGCGGGCTAGCGGGGGGAATGAGCAGTTCTTC.